This T cell receptor beta chain was obtained from a study of human T cells and chemical hapten exposure. The time point denotes: patch test 1, 2 weeks after DPC sensitization. Indicated treatment: therapeutic diphenylcyclopropenone sensitization with weekly scalp DPC. TCRdb redid the calling of the RACE reads with MiXCR, one entry per CDR3 protein. Here the sample spans tens of thousands of distinct CDR3 sequences, 9.8% being singletons. Material: whole blood, obtained in connection with sensitization to the hapten diphenylcyclopropenone (DPC). The receptor was isolated from a woman in her 40s with alopecia areata. Some clones in this sample may be carry-over from other donors' samples.

Written as DNA, the CDR3 is TGCGCCAGCAGCCAAGATCTGGCGGGCGGGGGGGCCTACGAGCAGTACTTC. This sequence encodes CASSQDLAGGGAYEQYF. The V call is TRBV4-1, the J call TRBJ2-7; 9 positions agree with TRBD2. This CDR3 comprises 17 residues. The germline V gene has CDR1 MGHRA and CDR2 YSYEKL. The J segment lost 2 bases and the V segment lost 0 bases, leaving 8 bases of the junction unmatched.